The present T cell receptor beta chain was sequenced within a study of blood T cell repertoires in COVID-19. Overall study context: Nucleic acid was either cDNA or gDNA, and it came from T cells, B-cell-depleted T cells, or PBMCs.

TCRdb's table, derived via immunoSEQ multiplex PCR, lists solely in-frame clones and lacks some. The repertoire consists of approximately 400,000 clones, with 81% occurring once and the leading ten covering about 1.2%. The V gene lost 0 bases and the J gene lost 0 bases, with 6 bases spanning the gap. The V gene's germline CDR1 is MNHEY and CDR2 SMNVEV (reference sequence). This CDR3 is 14 amino acids long. The sequence came from a human donor with acute or convalescent COVID-19. The donor label of this sample is uncertain. The chain uses TRBV27 and TRBJ2-7; D unresolved. Input material: peripheral blood. CDR3 in DNA: TGTGCCAGCAGTTTATCTTGGAGCTCCTACGAGCAGTACTTC. Translating gives CASSLSWSSYEQYF.